The text below deals with one TCR beta chain. Its antigen is not known. The V end was cut by 4 bases, the J end by 6 bases, with 13 bases between. The CDR3 has 13 residues. The germline V gene has CDR1 SGDLS and CDR2 YYNGEE. The data were obtained in a study of T cell responses to AZD1222 COVID-19 vaccine. Findings and limits, study-wide: Nearly half of spike-specific TCRs reportedly target unmutated variant regions.

TCRdb's copy holds only in-frame clones and misses some; the assay was immunoSEQ multiplex PCR. The data show fewer than 100,000 clones, 85% to 90% seen once. The origin of this receptor is an adult who received the AZD1222 COVID-19 vaccine. The genes are TRBV9 and TRBJ1-1; D remains ambiguous. The source was peripheral blood, collected 28 days after the second AZD1222 dose. The CDR3 DNA reads TGTGCCAGCAGCTCCTGGGCGAGCTCTGAAGCTTTCTTT. It codes for CASSSWASSEAFF.